The 18 T cell receptor beta chains in this list originate from one sample, sequenced in a study of CD8+ T cells in alopecia areata. RNA extraction was followed by reverse transcription into cDNA, which acted as the sequencing template. Libraries were prepared by immunoSEQ multiplex PCR; TCRdb keeps only in-frame clonotypes and omits some of them. The repertoire includes around 250,000 clones, around two thirds of them detected once, and approximately 1.2% sits in the top ten. The sequencing used CD4+ T cells sorted from blood, collected at week 0. All receptors come from a human donor with alopecia areata.

The chain combines TRBV6-5 with TRBJ1-2; the D gene is possibly TRBD1 (6 bases). V lost 4 bases and J 5 bases, leaving 11 bases between the germline ends. This CDR3 comprises 13 residues. CDR1 is MNHEY and CDR2 is SVGAGI in the germline V gene. CDR3 protein: CASSSLRGYGYTF. The CDR3 coding sequence is TGTGCCAGCAGTTCCCTCAGGGGTTATGGCTACACCTTC.

This rearrangement joins TRBV10-3 to TRBJ2-3; TRBD2 might be the D (5 bases). Trimming cost V 10 bases and J 2 bases, with 13 bases left between them. CDR1 is ENHRY, CDR2 SYGVKD, per germline. The CDR3 is 13 residues long. CDR3 coding DNA: TGTGCCACCGAAGCGGTTGACACAGATACGCAGTATTTT. Its translation: CATEAVDTDTQYF.

The chain employs TRBV6-6 and TRBJ2-2; 7 bases are a match to TRBD2. Per germline, CDR1 MNHNY and CDR2 SVGAGI (reference sequence). V trimming: 7 bases; J trimming: 1 base; junction bases outside the gene matches: 3. This CDR3 has 14 residues. CDR3 amino acids: CASNGGGNTGELFF. In nucleotides, the CDR3 is TGTGCCAGCAACGGCGGGGGGAACACCGGGGAGCTGTTTTTT.

The chain links TRBV29-1 to TRBJ2-5; a possible D gene is TRBD2 (5 bases). Trimming shortened V by 4 bases and J by 5 bases, and 8 bases separated the two germline ends. The CDR3 totals 11 residues. CDR1 SQVTM and CDR2 ANQGSEA come from the germline V gene. The CDR3 protein is CSVAVAETQYF. The CDR3 region has the DNA TGCAGCGTTGCGGTAGCGGAGACCCAGTACTTC.

The chain has TRBV2 and TRBJ2-5; TRBD2 matches 9 bases. Germline V gene lookup returns CDR1 SNHLY and CDR2 FYNNEI. The length of the CDR3 is 15 residues. Trimming removed 6 bases from V and 2 bases from J; junction bases left unmatched: 7. This CDR3 reads CASRRSSGEQETQYF. The CDR3 nucleotides read TGTGCCAGCAGGCGGTCTAGCGGGGAGCAAGAGACCCAGTACTTC.

Here the CDR3 DNA reads TGCAGCGTTGATCGGGGACAGGGTTTGAGGAGGGCTTTCTTT. This translates into CSVDRGQGLRRAFF. The J gene is TRBJ1-1, the V gene TRBV29-1; 9 bases align to TRBD1. Trimming cost V 3 bases and J 11 bases; bases outside gene matches: 13. The CDR3 totals 14 residues. Germline values: CDR1 SQVTM, CDR2 ANQGSEA.

This clone showed up just a few times. CDR3: CASSLRGIQRETQYF. The CDR3 region has the DNA TGCGCCAGCAGCTTGAGGGGGATCCAAAGGGAGACCCAGTACTTC. The J gene is TRBJ2-5, the V gene TRBV5-1, with D maybe TRBD1 (6 bases). The V gene's germline CDR1 is SGHRS and CDR2 YFSETQ. CDR3 length: 15 residues. The V and J ends lost 1 base and 5 bases respectively, with 15 bases between them.

The chain recombines TRBV29-1 with TRBJ1-1; D possibly corresponds to TRBD1 (5 bases). CDR1 and CDR2 from the germline V gene are SQVTM and ANQGSEA. CDR3 length: 12 amino acids. V shed 4 bases and J shed 4 bases, with 10 bases lying between them. This CDR3 is CSVVVRGTEAFF. CDR3 DNA sequence: TGCAGCGTTGTAGTGAGGGGCACTGAAGCTTTCTTT.

The chain recombines TRBV6-6 with TRBJ1-2; D call uncertain. The CDR3 contains 11 residues. Trimming shortened V by 6 bases and J by 3 bases, and 5 bases separated the two germline ends. The germline V gene has CDR1 MNHNY and CDR2 SVGAGI (reference sequence). CDR3 sequence (DNA): TGTGCCAGCAGCACCTACTATGGCTACACCTTC. It encodes CASSTYYGYTF.

CDR3 sequence reads: CASSQIGVGSPLHF. CDR3 sequence (DNA): TGCGCCAGCAGCCAAATAGGGGTGGGTTCACCCCTCCACTTT. This chain connects TRBV4-3 to TRBJ1-6; possibly TRBD1 for D (5 bases). V gave up 2 bases and J gave up 9 bases, with 11 bases separating them. CDR1 is LGHNA, CDR2 YSLEER, per germline. This CDR3 comprises 14 residues.

This clone was seen a handful of times. This rearrangement joins TRBV7-9 to TRBJ2-7; 10 bases match TRBD1. This CDR3 contains 15 residues. V shed 3 bases and J 2 bases; nucleotides not matched to a gene: 4. Germline-derived CDR1 and CDR2 are SEHNR and FQNEAQ (reference sequence). This CDR3 is CASSFGTGAAYEQYF. CDR3 bases: TGTGCCAGCAGCTTTGGGACAGGGGCAGCCTACGAGCAGTACTTC. Drawing the rest from reference TRBV7-9 and TRBJ2-7, the complete variable domain is DTGVSQNPRHKITKRGQNVTFRCDPISEHNRLYWYRQTLGQGPEFLTYFQNEAQLEKSRLLSDRFSAERPKGSFSTLEIQRTEQGDSAMYLCASSFGTGAAYEQYFGPGTRLTVT.

A few counts support this clone. CDR3 residues: CASSGRTGDLETQYF. In nucleotides, the CDR3 is TGTGCCAGTAGTGGACGGACAGGGGATTTAGAGACCCAGTACTTC. The chain employs TRBV19 and TRBJ2-5; 9 positions match TRBD1. The V and J ends lost 5 bases and 4 bases, in that order; junction bases with no gene match: 8. This CDR3 spans 15 amino acids. Germline CDR1 is LNHDA and CDR2 is SQIVND (reference sequence).

The chain links TRBV30 to TRBJ1-5, with 7 bases identical to TRBD1. The germline V gene encodes CDR1 GTSNPN and CDR2 SVGIG (reference sequence). Unmatched junction bases numbered 8, after V lost 0 bases and J lost 6 bases. The CDR3 sequence is 15 residues long. The CDR3 DNA follows: TGTGCCTGGAGTGTACTCGACAGGGACGCTCAGCCCCAGCATTTT. It specifies CAWSVLDRDAQPQHF.

This chain connects TRBV10-3 to TRBJ2-5; a possible D gene is TRBD2 (6 bases). The CDR3 contains 15 residues. The V end lost 5 bases, the J end lost 0 bases, and 13 bases lay between the germline ends. Germline assignment: CDR1 ENHRY and CDR2 SYGVKD. The DNA for the CDR3 is TGTGCCATCAGTCGAATTTGGGACTACCAAGAGACCCAGTACTTC. Translating gives CAISRIWDYQETQYF.

The CDR3 sequence is CSIRDGQETQYF. The CDR3 nucleotides are TGCAGCATCCGGGACGGCCAAGAGACCCAGTACTTC. The V gene is TRBV29-1, the J gene TRBJ2-5; D may correspond to TRBD1 or TRBD2 (5 bases each). The CDR3 length is 12 residues. Deletions cut 8 bases from V and 1 base from J, with 11 bases between. Germline V lookup: CDR1 SQVTM, CDR2 ANQGSEA.

The rearrangement links TRBV11-2 to TRBJ2-5; TRBD1 is a possible D gene (6 bases). CDR3 size: 15 residues. V was shortened by 2 bases and J by 3 bases, with 13 bases between the two germline ends. Germline values: CDR1 SGHAT, CDR2 FQNNGV. The CDR3 DNA follows: TGTGCCAGCAGCTTATCTGGTGGGGACAAAGAGACCCAGTACTTC. This gives the protein CASSLSGGDKETQYF.

V and J are TRBV5-6 and TRBJ2-1; the D gene is possibly TRBD1 (5 bases). CDR1 is SGHDT and CDR2 is YYEEEE in the germline V gene. The CDR3 is 15 amino acids. Trimming pared 2 bases from V and 1 base from J, leaving 10 bases between. The DNA of the CDR3 is TGTGCCAGCAGCTTCCAGGGTCCATCCTACAATGAGCAGTTCTTC. Protein product: CASSFQGPSYNEQFF.

The chain carries TRBV6-5 and TRBJ1-5; a weak D match, TRBD1 (6 bases). The CDR3 runs 13 residues. The V end lost 5 bases, the J end lost 7 bases, and 12 bases lay between the germline ends. The germline gives CDR1 MNHEY, CDR2 SVGAGI. This chain's CDR3 is CASSTQGKQPQHF. The CDR3 region has the DNA TGTGCCAGCAGTACCCAGGGGAAGCAGCCCCAGCATTTT.